A selection of T cell receptor beta chains follows, all from one sample in a study of cytomegalovirus exposure and HLA in healthy donors. Clones were read by immunoSEQ multiplex PCR, and TCRdb kept only the in-frame ones, dropping some. The table lists 160,000 or so clones, approximately 80% of them singletons, with over 4.5% in the top ten. The specimen was PBMCs. Receptors originate from a woman under 30 in good health and CMV-seropositive. Both conserved end residues are part of each CDR3. The order of the fields is J gene, clone size, V gene, D gene, CDR3 DNA, CDR3 protein. D genes are given only for firm matches. Rows give clone size only sometimes, using once, few, many, or a class for an expanded clone.

TRBJ1-1,once,TRBV7-6,NA,TGTGCCAGCAGCTTACAATCGAACACTGAAGCTTTCTTT,CASSLQSNTEAFF
TRBJ1-1,once,TRBV4-2,NA,TGTGCCAGCAGCCAAAATCGCGCGGCCACTGAAGCTTTCTTT,CASSQNRAATEAFF
TRBJ1-5,NA,TRBV2,NA,TGTGCCAGCAGGGTGGGAGTCGAGGGTCAGCCCCAGCATTTT,CASRVGVEGQPQHF
TRBJ2-7,NA,TRBV27,TRBD2,TGTGCCAGCAGTCTCTCGGGACTAGCGTACGAGCAGTACTTC,CASSLSGLAYEQYF
TRBJ1-2,NA,TRBV19,NA,TGTGCCAGTAGTATTCCGGGACTATACTATGGCTACACCTTC,CASSIPGLYYGYTF
TRBJ2-5,NA,TRBV4-2,NA,TGTGCCAGCAGCCAAGGGCACAACCAAGAGACCCAGTACTTC,CASSQGHNQETQYF
TRBJ2-5,NA,TRBV5-1,NA,TGCGCCAGCAGCTTGGCCCCGGCTGGGGTCGGGGGAGAGACCCAGTACTTC,CASSLAPAGVGGETQYF
TRBJ2-6,NA,TRBV28,NA,TGTGCCGCTTTGGGAGGACCCGAGGACTCTGGGGCCAACGTCCTGACTTTC,CAALGGPEDSGANVLTF
TRBJ1-1,once,TRBV19,NA,TGTGCCAGTAGTATTCTCAGTGAAGCTTTCTTT,CASSILSEAFF
TRBJ2-3,NA,TRBV7-2,NA,TGTGCCAGCAGCTTAGTAGCGAGAGATACGCAGTATTTT,CASSLVARDTQYF
TRBJ1-2,NA,TRBV19,NA,TGTGCCAGTAGGACAGGAGGCTATGGCTACACCTTC,CASRTGGYGYTF
TRBJ2-5,few,TRBV7-9,NA,TGTGCCAGCAGCTTAGGCAGAACCCAAGAGACCCAGTACTTC,CASSLGRTQETQYF
TRBJ2-7,once,TRBV10-3,TRBD1,TGTGCCATCAGTGAGTCGTGGGACAGGGCCATCTACGAGCAGTACTTC,CAISESWDRAIYEQYF
TRBJ1-2,NA,TRBV19,NA,TGTGCCAGTAGCTCCGGCACAGGGTCCTGGAACTATGGCTACACCTTC,CASSSGTGSWNYGYTF
TRBJ2-7,NA,TRBV7-6,TRBD1,TGTGCCAGCAGCTTAAGGGGACAGACCTACGAGCAGTACTTC,CASSLRGQTYEQYF
TRBJ1-5,NA,TRBV5-1,TRBD1,TGCGCCAGCAGCTTGGAGGGAGGACAGGCGCAATTTGCCCAGCATTTT,CASSLEGGQAQFAQHF
TRBJ1-1,NA,TRBV19,NA,TGTGCCAGTGGCAGGGTGATGACTGAAGCTTTCTTT,CASGRVMTEAFF
TRBJ2-7,NA,TRBV7-9,NA,TGTGCCAGCAGCTTAGCCGGGGGAGGCTACGAGCAGTACTTC,CASSLAGGGYEQYF
TRBJ1-4,NA,TRBV7-9,NA,TGTGCCAGCAGCTTAGTTCCGGAGAATAATGAAAAACTGTTTTTT,CASSLVPENNEKLFF
TRBJ1-1,NA,TRBV6-1,NA,TGTGCCAGCAGTGACGCGCGCGGGAGGGGGAACACTGAAGCTTTCTTT,CASSDARGRGNTEAFF
TRBJ2-7,NA,TRBV13,TRBD1,TGTGCCAGCAGCTCGGGACAGGGGCTCGACGAGCAGTACTTC,CASSSGQGLDEQYF
TRBJ2-1,once,TRBV5-1,TRBD2,TGCGCCAGCAGCTTCGGCCAGCGGGGGGGCTACAATGAGCAGTTCTTC,CASSFGQRGGYNEQFF